Listed below are T cell receptor beta chains from one sample, sequenced in a study of CXCR3-negative and CXCR3-positive naive CD8 T cells. TCRdb reprocessed the 5' RACE reads and stores each CDR3 protein as one record, lacking DNA. The sample's table shows more than 70,000 distinct CDR3 sequences. The source material was naive CXCR3+ CD8+ T cells from blood. These receptors were collected from a human donor in good health. Some clones in this sample may be carry-over from other donors' samples. CDR3s include the opening cysteine and the closing phenylalanine or tryptophan.

v_gene	j_gene	CDR3aa
TRBV4-1	TRBJ1-1	CASSQRDTIGIEAFF
TRBV28	TRBJ1-2	CASSPSYGYTF
TRBV28	TRBJ2-1	CASIAWLGFNEQFF
TRBV9	TRBJ2-3	CASSVEGPGPTDTQYF
TRBV12-3/TRBV12-4	TRBJ2-7	CASSSYRDNEQYF
TRBV12-3/TRBV12-4	TRBJ2-3	CASSSTDTQYF
TRBV9	TRBJ2-5	CASSAGGSQETQYF
TRBV4-3	TRBJ2-7	CASSQERLRETYEQYF
TRBV5-1	TRBJ2-7	CASSFGVEGTYEQYF
TRBV28	TRBJ2-7	CASSPRPDRGGREQYF
TRBV6-2/TRBV6-3	TRBJ2-1	CASSYRPGQGSNEQFF
TRBV20-1	TRBJ2-1	CSARGPARTGEDNEQFF
TRBV15	TRBJ1-5	CATSGDRALYQPQHF
TRBV29-1	TRBJ1-2	CSVPRLGDYGYTF
TRBV4-3	TRBJ1-2	CASSQDTAATYYGYTF
TRBV5-1	TRBJ2-1	CAGSGDSREAYNEQFF
TRBV7-2	TRBJ2-7	CASSISTGGSYEQYF
TRBV10-3	TRBJ2-7	CAISPSYEQYF
TRBV4-2	TRBJ2-7	CASSQDGLAGGTYEQYF
TRBV4-2	TRBJ1-2	CASSHLGEDGYTF
TRBV28	TRBJ2-1	CASIPPAGLAGTDEQFF
TRBV7-9	TRBJ2-1	CASGQGDDSYNEQFF
TRBV6-6	TRBJ1-5	CASSYPEGGFPYQPQHF
TRBV14	TRBJ2-3	CASSQGGELTDTQYF
TRBV13	TRBJ1-1	CASSLRGSTEAFF
TRBV7-9	TRBJ2-1	CASSSYGNEQFF
TRBV21-1	TRBJ2-1	CASSKGGREIDNEQFF
TRBV7-9	TRBJ2-7	CASSSPSQVYEQYF
TRBV12-3/TRBV12-4	TRBJ2-7	CASSFAGEQYF
TRBV5-6	TRBJ2-7	CASTLLAGEQYF
TRBV7-6	TRBJ2-1	CASSPSRLAEQFF
TRBV7-9	TRBJ2-1	CASTPGGTSSNEQFF
TRBV28	TRBJ2-3	CASSTTGTNTDTQYF
TRBV4-3	TRBJ2-1	CASSAGTGEVDEQFF
TRBV5-1	TRBJ1-1	CASSPRGLETEAFF
TRBV7-9	TRBJ2-2	CASSPKWGSVTGELFF
TRBV27	TRBJ2-7	CASSDPGLGTTEQYF
TRBV27	TRBJ2-1	CASSLRGPSYNEQFF
TRBV4-2	TRBJ2-3	CASSQEVEGADTQYF
TRBV13	TRBJ2-1	CASSLLKGRNEQFF